The 16 T cell receptor beta chains in this list originate from one sample, sequenced in a study of shared clonotypes between healthy human individuals. Naive CD8 cells lacked CD45RO, underwent positive selection for CCR7 and left out terminally differentiated effector memory CD45RA+ cells. Only in-frame clones appear in the TCRdb table, and some are missing; sequencing was by immunoSEQ multiplex PCR. The repertoire holds roughly 1,800,000 clones, with about 95% as singletons. Sequencing used naive CD8+ T cells sorted from blood. The receptors were sampled from a man aged 18 to 30 in good health.

The chain couples TRBV5-4 to TRBJ2-1; a weak D match, TRBD1 (6 bases). Germline-derived CDR1 and CDR2 are SGHNT and YYREEE (reference sequence). There are 15 residues in the CDR3. V was clipped by 4 bases and J by 5 bases, with 16 bases between them. DNA of the CDR3: TGTGCCAGCAGCGCGAATAACAGGGCGGACAATGAGCAGTTCTTC. Translating it yields CASSANNRADNEQFF.

The chain carries TRBV6-6 and TRBJ1-2; maybe TRBD1 (5 bases). The CDR3 has 14 residues. Germline V gene data show CDR1 as MNHNY and CDR2 as SVGAGI (reference sequence). Trimming stripped 5 bases from V and 3 bases from J, with 13 bases between. The DNA of the CDR3 is TGTGCCAGCAGTACCGGGGACTCTTACTATGGCTACACCTTC. Encoded protein: CASSTGDSYYGYTF.

The V gene is TRBV4-2, the J gene TRBJ2-7, with 10 bases fitting TRBD1. This CDR3 region has 18 residues. V trimming: 0 bases; J trimming: 1 base; junction bases outside the gene matches: 9. Germline-derived CDR1 and CDR2 are LGHNA and YNFKEQ. The CDR3 DNA is TGTGCCAGCAGCCAAGATCAGGGGACAGGGGAGCTATCCTACGAGCAGTACTTC. Protein: CASSQDQGTGELSYEQYF.

In its sample, this clone was seen once. This chain links TRBV19 with TRBJ1-3; TRBD1 agrees at 7 bases. Germline lookup yields CDR1 LNHDA and CDR2 SQIVND (reference sequence). The CDR3 is made up of 13 amino acids. J was trimmed by 8 bases and V by 5 bases; bases with no gene match: 6. CDR3 coding DNA: TGTGCCAGTAGTCCCACAGGGGTTTACACCATATATTTT. Translating gives CASSPTGVYTIYF.

The V gene is TRBV4-1, the J gene TRBJ2-1; no firm D call. CDR1 is MGHRA, CDR2 YSYEKL, per germline. The V gene lost 5 bases and the J gene lost 8 bases, with 13 bases spanning the gap. CDR3 length: 13 residues. CDR3 sequence reads: CASSTGPRDEQFF. Here the CDR3 DNA reads TGCGCCAGCAGCACTGGGCCTCGGGATGAGCAGTTCTTC.

This rearrangement joins TRBV13 to TRBJ2-5, with a tentative D call TRBD1 (6 bases). The CDR3 covers 12 residues. The V end was cut by 7 bases, the J end by 5 bases, with 11 bases between. CDR1 PRHDT and CDR2 FYEKMQ come from the germline V gene (reference sequence). CDR3 protein: CASNRQGETQYF. CDR3 nucleotides: TGTGCCAGCAACAGGCAGGGGGAGACCCAGTACTTC.

The chain links TRBV4-1 to TRBJ1-1; tentative D call: TRBD1 (6 bases). The CDR3 contains 14 residues. The germline gives CDR1 MGHRA, CDR2 YSYEKL. The germline V and J ends were trimmed by 2 bases and 3 bases, with 10 bases remaining between them. CDR3 sequence reads: CASSQTQGYTEAFF. In DNA, the CDR3 is TGCGCCAGCAGCCAAACTCAGGGGTACACTGAAGCTTTCTTT.

The chain couples TRBV7-2 to TRBJ2-7; 8 positions match TRBD2. Germline CDR1 reads SGHTA; CDR2 reads FQGNSA. This CDR3 region has 15 residues. J gave up 2 bases and V 1 base, and 4 bases lay outside the gene matches. The CDR3 protein is CASSLGTSIAYEQYF. The DNA of the CDR3 is TGTGCCAGCAGCTTAGGGACTAGCATAGCCTACGAGCAGTACTTC.

The chain couples TRBV6-9 to TRBJ2-2; the D gene is possibly TRBD2 (5 bases). Germline values: CDR1 MNHGY, CDR2 SVAAGI. Trimming cost V 5 bases and J 1 base, with 11 bases left between them. This CDR3 has 15 residues. The CDR3 is CASSTRGGNTGELFF. As DNA, the CDR3 is TGTGCCAGCAGTACGCGAGGAGGGAACACCGGGGAGCTGTTTTTT.

The genes are TRBV28 and TRBJ2-3, with TRBD1 as a possible D gene (6 bases). The CDR3 contains 16 residues. Germline assignment: CDR1 MDHEN and CDR2 SYDVKM. V dropped 2 bases and J dropped 2 bases, with 14 bases sitting between them. CDR3 in amino acids: CASSLRWAGVTDTQYF. For the CDR3, the DNA is TGTGCCAGCAGTTTAAGGTGGGCAGGGGTCACAGATACGCAGTATTTT. The variable domain in full, with the rest retrieved from reference TRBV28 and TRBJ2-3, is DVKVTQSSRYLVKRTGEKVFLECVQDMDHENMFWYRQDPGLGLRLIYFSYDVKMKEKGDIPEGYSVSREKKERFSLILESASTNQTSMYLCASSLRWAGVTDTQYFGPGTRLTVL.

This clone was seen once. The gene calls are TRBV5-6 and TRBJ2-3; no clear D gene. V dropped 6 bases and J dropped 0 bases, with 11 bases sitting between them. The CDR3 loop spans 14 amino acids. Germline values: CDR1 SGHDT, CDR2 YYEEEE. The CDR3: CASIWATSTDTQYF. Written as DNA, the CDR3 is TGTGCCAGCATTTGGGCTACTAGCACAGATACGCAGTATTTT. Complete variable domain (other parts from reference TRBV5-6 and TRBJ2-3): DAGVTQSPTHLIKTRGQQVTLRCSPKSGHDTVSWYQQALGQGPQFIFQYYEEEERQRGNFPDRFSGHQFPNYSSELNVNALLLGDSALYLCASIWATSTDTQYFGPGTRLTVL.

The chain has TRBV27 and TRBJ2-7; possible D gene TRBD1, 6 bases. Germline V gives CDR1 MNHEY, CDR2 SMNVEV (reference sequence). The V end lost 2 bases, the J end lost 5 bases, and 13 bases lay between the germline ends. The CDR3 is 14 amino acids. CDR3 region: CASSLVGGRHEQYF. The DNA for the CDR3 is TGTGCCAGCAGTTTAGTAGGGGGTAGGCACGAGCAGTACTTC.

This clone was observed a single time. The chain carries TRBV10-2 and TRBJ1-1; TRBD1 might be the D (5 bases). The CDR3 contains 15 residues. Germline CDR1 WSHSY, CDR2 SAAADI. The germline V and J ends were trimmed by 3 bases and 0 bases, with 11 bases remaining between them. CDR3: CASSDRQSMNTEAFF. DNA for the CDR3: TGCGCCAGCAGTGATAGACAGTCTATGAACACTGAAGCTTTCTTT.

A word on this clone: This CDR3 is also generated by other DNA sequences in the sample. The rearrangement links TRBV5-4 to TRBJ2-7; no reliable D call. Per germline, CDR1 SGHNT and CDR2 YYREEE (reference sequence). Trimming took 0 bases from V and 3 from J, leaving 7 bases between them. CDR3 length: 13 amino acids. CDR3 loop: CASSLDPGYEQYF. CDR3 coding DNA: TGTGCCAGCAGCTTGGACCCTGGCTACGAGCAGTACTTC.

The chain combines TRBV15 with TRBJ1-5; 7 nucleotides agree with TRBD1. The CDR3 contains 14 residues. The J segment lost 5 bases and the V segment lost 4 bases, leaving 5 bases of the junction unmatched. Germline V gene lookup returns CDR1 LNHNV and CDR2 YYDKDF (reference sequence). The CDR3 sequence is CATSKNRGDQPQHF. In DNA, the CDR3 is TGTGCCACCAGCAAGAACAGGGGCGATCAGCCCCAGCATTTT.

This sequence joins TRBV25-1 and TRBJ2-5; D is ambiguous. V was shortened by 0 bases and J by 4 bases, with 12 bases between the two germline ends. This CDR3 comprises 15 residues. Germline V gene data show CDR1 as MGHDK and CDR2 as SYGVNS. The CDR3 DNA sequence: TGTGCCAGCAGTGAATACATAGGGCTGGGAGAGACCCAGTACTTC. This encodes CASSEYIGLGETQYF. The full variable domain, its missing parts supplied by reference TRBV25-1 and TRBJ2-5, is EADIYQTPRYLVIGTGKKITLECSQTMGHDKMYWYQQDPGMELHLIHYSYGVNSTEKGDLSSESTVSRIRTEHFPLTLESARPSHTSQYLCASSEYIGLGETQYFGPGTRLLVL.